A selection of T cell receptor beta chains follows, all from one sample in a study of early T cells in non-severe SARS-CoV-2 infection. TCRdb ran MiXCR on the 5' RACE reads and lists one entry per CDR3 protein. The sample lists 63,000 or so distinct CDR3 sequences, about an eighth occurring once. The input for sequencing was whole blood, taken at baseline. These receptors were obtained from an adult who was a healthcare worker with PCR-confirmed SARS-CoV-2 infection or an uninfected control (not recorded which). CDR3s include the opening cysteine and the closing phenylalanine or tryptophan. D genes are given only for firm matches. Expanded clones get a size class; other rows say once, few or many, or leave the size out.

D gene | J gene | clone size | V gene | CDR3 DNA | CDR3 protein
- | TRBJ2-3 | few | TRBV5-1 | TGCGCCAGCAGCTTTTTGGACAGCGATACGCAGTATTTT | CASSFLDSDTQYF
- | TRBJ1-4 | - | TRBV6-2/TRBV6-3 | TGTGCCAGCAGTTCTGCAGGGGAAAAACTGTTTTTT | CASSSAGEKLFF
- | TRBJ1-1 | few | TRBV2 | TGTGCCAGCATGGTGGAGGGGGGTCCCGTTTGTGCTTTCTTT | CASMVEGGPVCAFF
- | TRBJ2-7 | few | TRBV12-3/TRBV12-4 | TGTGCCAGCAGTTTAAGAGGCTGGCACTACTACGAGCAGTACTTC | CASSLRGWHYYEQYF
- | TRBJ2-7 | many | TRBV3-1 | TGTGCCAGCAGCACGGTCGGGACCTACGAGCAGTACTTC | CASSTVGTYEQYF
- | TRBJ2-3 | - | TRBV5-4 | TGTGCCAGCAGCTTATCTGGGCGGAGCACAGATACGCAGTATTTT | CASSLSGRSTDTQYF
- | TRBJ1-1 | - | TRBV18 | TGTGCCAGCCACGGGGGAGGGAACACTGAAGCTTTCTTT | CASHGGGNTEAFF
TRBD1 | TRBJ2-3 | many | TRBV7-9 | TGTGCCAGCAGAAAGGGGAGCAGGGGGCGCGCAGATACGCAGTATTTT | CASRKGSRGRADTQYF
- | TRBJ1-5 | few | TRBV6-2/TRBV6-3 | TGTGCCAGCAGTTACTCGCGTAGCAATCAGCCCCAGCATTTT | CASSYSRSNQPQHF
- | TRBJ1-1 | - | TRBV11-3 | TGTGCCAGCAGCTTCTTTGGGGAGAACACTGAAGCTTTCTTT | CASSFFGENTEAFF
- | TRBJ1-2 | many | TRBV6-1 | TGTGCCAGCAGTGTCGGGAACTATGGCTACACCTTC | CASSVGNYGYTF
TRBD1 | TRBJ1-2 | few | TRBV4-1 | TGCGCCAGCAGCCATAAAGACAGGGGTTTGAGCTATGGCTACACCTTC | CASSHKDRGLSYGYTF
TRBD1 | TRBJ2-7 | many | TRBV4-1 | TGCGCCAGCAGCATCCGGGACAGGGGCTACGAGCAGTACTTC | CASSIRDRGYEQYF
TRBD2 | TRBJ2-7 | - | TRBV12-3/TRBV12-4 | TGTGCCAGCAGTTTAATGGCGGGAGGCATGAGCTACGAGCAGTACTTC | CASSLMAGGMSYEQYF
TRBD2 | TRBJ2-1 | - | TRBV6-6 | TGTGCCAGCAGAACAATAGCGGGGAGCTCCTACAATGAGCAGTTCTTC | CASRTIAGSSYNEQFF
- | TRBJ1-1 | few | TRBV10-3 | TGTGCCATCAGTGTTACCCAGGGCGAAGCTTTCTTT | CAISVTQGEAFF
TRBD2 | TRBJ2-1 | many | TRBV7-3 | TGTGCCAGCAGCTCCGGACTAGCTACCGATGAGCAGTTCTTC | CASSSGLATDEQFF
- | TRBJ1-1 | many | TRBV3-1 | TGTGCCAGCAGCCAACGACCGGACACTGAAGCTTTCTTT | CASSQRPDTEAFF
TRBD2 | TRBJ2-1 | - | TRBV28 | TGTGCCACCTACCCGCGGGGGGTCGGCCACAATGAGCAGTTCTTC | CATYPRGVGHNEQFF
- | TRBJ2-7 | many | TRBV7-9 | TGTGCCAGCAGCCCCCTCCTGGAGCAGTACTTC | CASSPLLEQYF
TRBD2 | TRBJ2-1 | many | TRBV10-3 | TGTGCCATCAGCGGGACTAGCGGGGGTGAGGGTGAGCAGTTCTTC | CAISGTSGGEGEQFF
- | TRBJ2-7 | - | TRBV12-3/TRBV12-4 | TGTGCCAGCAGTCGGGGGCAACTCGAGCAGTACTTC | CASSRGQLEQYF
TRBD2 | TRBJ2-1 | many | TRBV7-8 | TGTGCCAGCAGCCCGTACCGGCTAGCGGGCTACAATGAGCAGTTCTTC | CASSPYRLAGYNEQFF
- | TRBJ2-7 | many | TRBV13 | TGTGCCAGCAGTCTTTACTACGAGCAGTACTTC | CASSLYYEQYF
TRBD2 | TRBJ2-7 | many | TRBV5-1 | TGCGCCAGCAGCTTCTCTAGCGGGGGGTTCTCCTACGAGCAGTACTTC | CASSFSSGGFSYEQYF
TRBD2 | TRBJ2-2 | - | TRBV4-1 | TGCGCCAGCAGCCAAGCGAGAGCGGGACGGGAGCTGTTTTTT | CASSQARAGRELFF
- | TRBJ2-3 | many | TRBV6-2/TRBV6-3 | TGTGCCAGCAGTCGCGGGGATACGCAGTATTTT | CASSRGDTQYF
- | TRBJ2-7 | many | TRBV7-6 | TGTGCCAGCTCCGGGGTCTACTCCTACGAGCAGTACTTC | CASSGVYSYEQYF
- | TRBJ2-7 | - | TRBV29-1 | TGCAGCGTTGAGTTAGGTTACGAGCAGTACTTC | CSVELGYEQYF
TRBD1 | TRBJ1-5 | many | TRBV12-3/TRBV12-4 | TGTGCCAGCAGCTGGACAGGGAGGGGACAGCCCCAGCATTTT | CASSWTGRGQPQHF
TRBD1 | TRBJ1-1 | few | TRBV12-3/TRBV12-4 | TGTGCCAGCAGTTTCCGGACAGGGTTGAACACTGAAGCTTTCTTT | CASSFRTGLNTEAFF
- | TRBJ2-3 | many | TRBV10-3 | TGTGCCATCAGCAGGGGAGGGGTGCGCACAGATACGCAGTATTTT | CAISRGGVRTDTQYF
TRBD2 | TRBJ2-2 | few | TRBV6-1 | TGTGCCAGCAGTGCCCCGGCGGGGGGCTCCACCGGGGAGCTGTTTTTT | CASSAPAGGSTGELFF
- | TRBJ1-1 | few | TRBV29-1 | TGCAGCGTCCAAACCAGACAGATCCGGCCCACTGAAGCTTTCTTT | CSVQTRQIRPTEAFF
TRBD1 | TRBJ2-2 | many | TRBV2 | TGTGCCAGCAGCGAAAGGGGGACAGGGAAGAGCACCGGGGAGCTGTTTTTT | CASSERGTGKSTGELFF
TRBD1 | TRBJ2-7 | few | TRBV30 | TGTGCCTGGAATCCCACAGGGGGCGGCTACGAGCAGTACTTC | CAWNPTGGGYEQYF
TRBD1 | TRBJ1-2 | many | TRBV14 | TGTGCCAGCAGCCAAGACAGGGGGCGAGGAGGCTACACCTTC | CASSQDRGRGGYTF
- | TRBJ1-1 | few | TRBV7-8 | TGTGCCAGCAGCTCGCGACACGAGAACACTGAAGCTTTCTTT | CASSSRHENTEAFF
- | TRBJ1-2 | many | TRBV6-1 | TGTGCCAGCAGTGAAGAGGGGGGTTATGGCTACACCTTC | CASSEEGGYGYTF
- | TRBJ2-6 | few | TRBV7-6 | TGTGCCAGCAGCTTAGAAGCGTACTCTGGGGCCAACGTCCTGACTTTC | CASSLEAYSGANVLTF